These 11 T cell receptor beta chains came from one sample sequenced in a study of blood T cell repertoires in COVID-19. Here immunoSEQ multiplex PCR was the method, and the copy in TCRdb shows in-frame clones only, minus some. The data hold fewer than 250,000 clones, with about 82% observed a single time. Sequenced sample: PBMCs or T cells enriched from blood (not recorded which). These receptors came from a woman between 45 and 65 years old who had recovered from COVID-19.

V gene TRBV30 combines with J gene TRBJ2-7; D may be TRBD2 (6 bases). Trimming pared 2 bases from V and 0 bases from J, leaving 11 bases between. Per the germline V gene, CDR1 is GTSNPN and CDR2 is SVGIG (reference sequence). CDR3 length: 14 amino acids. The CDR3 sequence is CAWSRWTTSYEQYF. CDR3 nucleotide sequence: TGTGCCTGGAGTCGGTGGACTACCTCCTACGAGCAGTACTTC.

The V and J genes are TRBV5-1 and TRBJ2-3, with D unresolved. CDR1 and CDR2 (germline): SGHRS, YFSETQ. The V gene lost 1 base and the J gene lost 1 base, with 7 bases spanning the gap. This CDR3 contains 14 residues. The DNA for the CDR3 is TGCGCCAGCAGCTTGTGGCAGGGCACAGATACGCAGTATTTT. It yields the protein CASSLWQGTDTQYF.

This clone has only a few counts. V is TRBV30 and J is TRBJ2-1; TRBD2 matches 7 bases. Unmatched junction bases numbered 6, after V lost 4 bases and J lost 3 bases. Per germline, CDR1 GTSNPN and CDR2 SVGIG (reference sequence). This CDR3 spans 14 amino acids. Here the CDR3 DNA reads TGTGCCTGGACCCCGAGGACTAGCTACAATGAGCAGTTCTTC. Encoded protein: CAWTPRTSYNEQFF.

The chain is built from TRBV5-1 and TRBJ1-1; the D is unclear. The germline gives CDR1 SGHRS, CDR2 YFSETQ. V was shortened by 4 bases and J by 5 bases, with 15 bases between the two germline ends. The CDR3 has 14 amino acids. CDR3 sequence (DNA): TGCGCCAGCAGCCCGGACGCGGGTCCGACTGAAGCTTTCTTT. It specifies CASSPDAGPTEAFF.

This rearrangement joins TRBV5-1 to TRBJ2-1; D possibly corresponds to TRBD2 (5 bases). Trimming left V 1 base short and J 5 bases short, with 13 bases between. The CDR3 extends over 15 amino acids. The V gene's germline CDR1 is SGHRS and CDR2 YFSETQ. CDR3 loop: CASSLLGLINNEQFF. The CDR3 DNA follows: TGCGCCAGCAGCTTGCTAGGACTCATTAACAATGAGCAGTTCTTC.

The chain combines TRBV5-5 with TRBJ1-6, with D perhaps matching TRBD1 (5 bases). In germline, CDR1 is SGHKS, CDR2 YYEKEE (reference sequence). The CDR3 spans 14 residues. Deletions cut 0 bases from V and 8 bases from J, with 9 bases between. For the CDR3, the DNA is TGTGCCAGCAGCTTGGGCGGGGGGGATTCACCCCTCCACTTT. It codes for CASSLGGGDSPLHF.

The rearrangement uses TRBV7-8 and TRBJ1-5, with TRBD1 identical over 8 bases. The V gene's germline CDR1 is SGHVS and CDR2 FQNEAQ. Trimming removed 3 bases from V and 3 bases from J; junction bases left unmatched: 22. The CDR3 is 21 residues long. Here the CDR3 DNA reads TGTGCCAGCAGCTTCGTCCCCTGGAGACAGGGGACGCTACGATCCAATCAGCCCCAGCATTTT. Translation gives CASSFVPWRQGTLRSNQPQHF.

The chain recombines TRBV2 with TRBJ1-1, with 8 bases aligning to TRBD1. Trimming took 5 bases from V and 4 from J; bases not matched to a gene: 6. In germline, CDR1 is SNHLY, CDR2 FYNNEI. The CDR3 consists of 14 residues. CDR3 DNA sequence: TGTGCCAGCAGTTCCCTTACAGGGGGCACTGAAGCTTTCTTT. Translation gives CASSSLTGGTEAFF.

The rearrangement links TRBV3-1 (or the pseudogene TRBV3-2) to TRBJ2-2; 10 positions match TRBD2. Germline V gene lookup returns CDR1 LGHDT and CDR2 YNNKEL (reference sequence). The CDR3 has 17 amino acids. Unmatched junction bases numbered 3, after V lost 1 base and J lost 1 base. The CDR3 nucleotides are TGTGCCAGCAGCCAAGCTAGCGGGAGCCTGAACACCGGGGAGCTGTTTTTT. Its protein product is CASSQASGSLNTGELFF.

Comment on this clone: The same CDR3 can be traced to other DNA sequences in this sample. The chain carries TRBV6-2 or TRBV6-3 and TRBJ2-1, with a weak D call TRBD2 (6 bases). This CDR3 is built from 14 residues. Germline CDR1 is MNHEY and CDR2 is SVGEGT. V was clipped by 4 bases and J by 0 bases, with 7 bases between them. The CDR3, as DNA: TGTGCCAGCAGTTCCGGGAGCTCCTACAATGAGCAGTTCTTC. Translation gives CASSSGSSYNEQFF.

The rearrangement joins TRBV4-1 to TRBJ1-6; 8 bases align to TRBD1. The CDR3 has 17 residues. After removal of 2 bases from V and 9 bases from J, the junction contained 12 bases not matched to a gene. CDR1 and CDR2 (germline): MGHRA, YSYEKL. The CDR3 sequence is CASSQPTRRQGFSPLHF. DNA of the CDR3: TGCGCCAGCAGCCAACCCACCCGACGACAGGGGTTTTCACCCCTCCACTTT.